This entry is about one T cell receptor (beta chain). Its antigen is unknown. The data derive from a study of T cells after yellow fever vaccination. Whole-study results and caveats: Clonotypes found in both CD4 and CD8 compartments made up a small share.

There are 14 residues in the CDR3. Each CDR3 protein is one row after TCRdb ran MiXCR on the 5' RACE reads. The profile shows 500,000 to 650,000 distinct CDR3 sequences, around 12% of them singletons. The chain combines TRBV21-1 with TRBJ2-5; no DNA check was done on the table's D call, TRBD2. TRBV21-1 constitutes a pseudogene. The material was PBMCs, obtained on the day of the yellow fever booster vaccination. This TCR was recovered from a man aged 25 to 45 who received the YFV17D yellow fever vaccine. CDR3 amino acids: CASSKARPLRTQYF. The CDR3 coding sequence is TGTGCCAGCAGCAAAGCGCGCCCGCTACGGACCCAGTACTTC.